The rows below give T cell receptor beta chains drawn from one sample of a study of CD8+ T cells in alopecia areata. Profiling relied on immunoSEQ multiplex PCR, and the TCRdb table lists in-frame clones only, not all of them. The sample includes about 180,000 clones, roughly 50% seen only once; the top ten take 9.5% to 14%. Here the sequenced sample was CD8+ T cells sorted from blood, taken at week 24, from a patient treated with tofacitinib. These receptors all come from a human donor with alopecia areata. Both conserved end residues are part of each CDR3. A D gene is named only where the DNA matches it firmly. Only part of the rows carry a size: once, few, many, or a class if the clone is expanded.

clone size	D gene	V gene	J gene	CDR3 DNA	CDR3 protein
-	-	TRBV13	TRBJ1-2	TGTGCCAGCAGCTCCTCTCCAGGGCCTCCTATGGGCTACACCTTC	CASSSSPGPPMGYTF
-	-	TRBV7-2	TRBJ2-2	TGTGCCAGCAGCTCACCCCCGACGCGCACGGAAGCGAACACCGGGGAGCTGTTTTTT	CASSSPPTRTEANTGELFF
once	TRBD2	TRBV9	TRBJ2-7	TGTGCCAGCAGCCCGAGACTAGCCAACCTCTACGAGCAGTACTTC	CASSPRLANLYEQYF
-	-	TRBV10-2	TRBJ2-5	TGCGCCAGCAGTGAGTCGGGGGAAGAGACCCAGTACTTC	CASSESGEETQYF
-	-	TRBV30	TRBJ2-2	TGTGCTTACCGGGTAGGGGGTATCGGGGAGCTGTTTTTT	CAYRVGGIGELFF
-	-	TRBV30	TRBJ1-1	TGTGCCTGGAGTAACGCAGGGACTGCCATGAACACTGAAGCTTTCTTT	CAWSNAGTAMNTEAFF
-	TRBD1	TRBV5-6	TRBJ1-5	TGTGCCAGCAGCTTGAAGAAGACAGGGGGTTACAATCAGCCCCAGCATTTT	CASSLKKTGGYNQPQHF
-	-	TRBV5-1	TRBJ2-3	TGCGCCAGCAGCCTGAATGCAGATACGCAGTATTTT	CASSLNADTQYF
-	-	TRBV29-1	TRBJ1-1	TGCAGCGTTGAAGGTAACACTGAAGCTTTCTTT	CSVEGNTEAFF
-	-	TRBV11-2	TRBJ1-1	TGTGCCAGCAGCCACCGGGAACTCCGCACTGAAGCTTTCTTT	CASSHRELRTEAFF
-	-	TRBV30	TRBJ1-4	TGTGCCTGGAGTGTTTTGGGGGAGAAACTGTTTTTT	CAWSVLGEKLFF
-	TRBD2	TRBV14	TRBJ2-7	TGTGCCAGCAGCCTCCCGGGGGGATTACACGAGCAGTACTTC	CASSLPGGLHEQYF
-	-	TRBV12-5	TRBJ1-1	TGTGCTAGTGGTTTGGTATCCGGGGGAGGAGCTTTCTTT	CASGLVSGGGAFF
-	-	TRBV19	TRBJ2-2	TGTGCCACCAAACGCACCGGGGAGCTGTTTTTT	CATKRTGELFF
-	-	TRBV4-3	TRBJ2-7	TGCGCCAGCAGCCAAGGGACAGAATACGAGCAGTACTTC	CASSQGTEYEQYF
few	-	TRBV9	TRBJ2-7	TGTGCCAGCAGCCCCCCCGCAGGGGATCCCTACGAGCAGTACTTC	CASSPPAGDPYEQYF
-	TRBD1	TRBV7-9	TRBJ2-7	TGTGCCAGCAGCTCCTCCGGACAGGTCTACGAGCAGTACTTC	CASSSSGQVYEQYF
few	-	TRBV29-1	TRBJ1-2	TGCAGCGTTGAAGTCCCTGGGGGGGGCTATGGCTACACCTTC	CSVEVPGGGYGYTF
-	-	TRBV27	TRBJ2-7	TGTGCCAGCAGTCCAGACGTCGACAGCAGGCTTTCCTACGAGCAGTACTTC	CASSPDVDSRLSYEQYF
-	TRBD1	TRBV25-1	TRBJ1-2	TGTGCCAGCAGTGGGGGGACAGTAAACTATGGCTACACCTTC	CASSGGTVNYGYTF
few	-	TRBV30	TRBJ1-4	TGTGCCTGGGAAAATGAAAAACTGTTTTTT	CAWENEKLFF
-	-	TRBV10-3	TRBJ2-3	TGTGCCATCAGTGACTTGGACAGTTTAAAGCAGTATTTT	CAISDLDSLKQYF
-	-	TRBV30	TRBJ1-2	TGTGCCTGGAGTAATAGCCTCAACGGCGGCTACACCTTC	CAWSNSLNGGYTF
-	-	TRBV4-3	TRBJ2-1	TGCGCCAGCAGCCAAACGGGACGGTCGAGCTCCTACAATGAGCAGTTCTTC	CASSQTGRSSSYNEQFF
once	TRBD2	TRBV5-1	TRBJ2-2	TGCGCCAGCACCATCTGGGGGGGTAACACCGGGGAGCTGTTTTTT	CASTIWGGNTGELFF
-	-	TRBV4-3	TRBJ2-7	TGCGCCAGCAGCCAAGATCGGAGAGCCTACGAGCAGTACTTC	CASSQDRRAYEQYF
-	-	TRBV29-1	TRBJ2-7	TGCAGCGTTGAACGCTTGGGACAAAAAAATCCCTACGAGCAGTACTTC	CSVERLGQKNPYEQYF
-	-	TRBV9	TRBJ2-3	TGTGCCAGCAGCGTAGCAGTATCCGCAGATACGCAGTATTTT	CASSVAVSADTQYF
-	-	TRBV13	TRBJ1-6	TGTGCCAGCAGCTTGGAAGGAAATAATTCACCCCTCCACTTT	CASSLEGNNSPLHF
-	TRBD2	TRBV6-5	TRBJ2-5	TGTGCCAGCAGACCCGGGACTAGCGGGGAGATCGAGTACTTC	CASRPGTSGEIEYF
-	TRBD1	TRBV11-2	TRBJ2-5	TGTGCCAGCACCCCCGGGACAGGGGAGGAGACCCAGTACTTC	CASTPGTGEETQYF
-	-	TRBV19	TRBJ2-1	TGTGCCAGTAGTGCGGTGGGGTATAATGAGCAGTTCTTC	CASSAVGYNEQFF
-	-	TRBV4-3	TRBJ1-6	TGCGCCAGCAGCCAAGATACCGGGGACAATTCACCCCTCCACTTT	CASSQDTGDNSPLHF
-	-	TRBV7-9	TRBJ2-3	TGTGCCAGCAGCTTATACTACACAGATACGCAGTATTTT	CASSLYYTDTQYF
-	-	TRBV5-6	TRBJ1-1	TGTGCCAGCAGCCTAACGCCTGGTGGGGAAGCTTTCTTT	CASSLTPGGEAFF
once	-	TRBV2	TRBJ1-1	TGTGCCAGCAGTTCACCCTTACAGGGAAGGGACACTGAAGCTTTCTTT	CASSSPLQGRDTEAFF
few	-	TRBV6-6	TRBJ1-5	TGTGCCAGCAGTCAGACCCGAGAGCCCCAGCATTTT	CASSQTREPQHF
few	-	TRBV2	TRBJ1-1	TGTGCCAGCAGTGAATCTCGGGATTATGAAGCTTTCTTT	CASSESRDYEAFF
-	TRBD2	TRBV30	TRBJ2-3	TGTGCCTCTACAGCGGGGGGATCTAGCACAGATACGCAGTATTTT	CASTAGGSSTDTQYF
few	-	TRBV15	TRBJ1-6	TGTGCCACCAGTGAGACAGGAGCGAGTTCACCCCTCCACTTT	CATSETGASSPLHF
-	-	TRBV14	TRBJ2-1	TGTGCCAGCAGCCAAGTCAACCGTAAGAGCTCCTACAATGAGCAGTTCTTC	CASSQVNRKSSYNEQFF
-	TRBD1	TRBV19	TRBJ2-7	TGTGCCAGTAGTAATCAGGACAGGGAGGACGAGCAGTACTTC	CASSNQDREDEQYF